The sequence of this T cell receptor (beta chain) was determined in a study of CD8+ T cells in alopecia areata. Whole-study context: Treated patients took oral tofacitinib at 5 to 10 mg twice daily.

Sequencing used cDNA as its template, made by extracting RNA and reverse transcribing it. This table comes from immunoSEQ multiplex PCR, and its TCRdb copy is limited to in-frame clones, with some not included. This sample has more than 200,000 clones, with 67% found just once. From alopecia areata patients, lesional scalp punch biopsies and peripheral blood were collected. The CDR3 consists of 13 residues. Germline V lookup: CDR1 SQVTM, CDR2 ANQGSEA. Trimming left V 1 base short and J 0 bases short, with 7 bases between. Sequencing was performed on CD4+ T cells sorted from blood, taken at week 0. The clonotype originates from a human donor with alopecia areata. The chain uses TRBV29-1 and TRBJ2-7; no clear D. CDR3 protein: CSVEVYSSYEQYF. The CDR3 DNA follows: TGCAGCGTTGAAGTCTATTCCTCCTACGAGCAGTACTTC.